Shown below are 3 T cell receptor beta chains from a single sample sequenced in a study of T cells in Graves' hyperthyroidism and ophthalmopathy. The TCR beta CDR3 regions underwent amplification using RNA transcripts as the source. First-round RT-PCR with HTBI primers amplified the TCR CDR3 region. TCRdb processed the multiplex PCR reads anew with MiXCR; each CDR3 protein has one entry. Of under 200,000 distinct CDR3 sequences in the sample, 9.4% were seen once. What was sequenced was blood. The receptors stem from a woman aged 18-29 years with Graves' hyperthyroidism that later progressed to Graves' ophthalmopathy.

The CDR3 sequence: CASSRGGQGAKTYEQYF. DNA of the CDR3: TGTGCCAGCTCACGGGGCGGACAGGGCGCCAAAACCTACGAGCAGTACTTC. The rearrangement uses TRBV18 and TRBJ2-7; 8 bases line up with TRBD1. CDR1 and CDR2 from the germline V gene are KGHSH and LQKENI. The CDR3 consists of 17 residues. V lost 4 bases, J lost 2 bases, and 13 bases stayed unmatched.

Many counts were recorded for this clonotype. This chain connects TRBV30 to TRBJ2-3, with 7 bases identical to TRBD1. The CDR3 sequence is 12 residues long. V trimming: 4 bases; J trimming: 5 bases; junction bases outside the gene matches: 3. The V gene's germline CDR1 is GTSNPN and CDR2 SVGIG (reference sequence). CDR3 sequence: CAWNRGGDTQYF. The CDR3 region has the DNA TGTGCCTGGAACAGGGGTGGAGATACGCAGTATTTT.

This clonotype was recorded at least ten times. The rearrangement links TRBV2 to TRBJ1-2; maybe TRBD1 (5 bases). Trimming shortened V by 3 bases and J by 4 bases, and 18 bases separated the two germline ends. CDR3 size: 16 residues. CDR1 is SNHLY and CDR2 is FYNNEI in the germline V gene. The CDR3 region has the DNA TGTGCCAGCAGTGAGGCAGGGATCGTCCTCGTCTATGGCTACACCTTC. It yields the protein CASSEAGIVLVYGYTF.